The 14 T cell receptor beta chains in this list originate from one sample, sequenced in a study of neurological immune-mediated disorders. MiXCR was run by TCRdb on the 5' RACE reads, yielding one entry per CDR3 protein. Of 85,000 to 100,000 distinct CDR3 sequences listed, roughly 4% are singletons. The sample was PBMCs. The source is a woman younger than 35 with multiple sclerosis.

This clonotype was seen ten or more times. V usage is TRBV28 and J usage is TRBJ2-3, with a weak D call TRBD2 (6 bases). Per germline, CDR1 MDHEN and CDR2 SYDVKM. Trimming took 4 bases from V and 3 from J, leaving 23 bases between them. The CDR3 covers 18 residues. The CDR3 coding sequence is TGTGCCAGCAGTTCGGGCCATGGAGGGAAGGCCAGGACAGATACGCAGTATTTT. Its protein product is CASSSGHGGKARTDTQYF.

This clonotype was observed many times. The chain recombines TRBV3-1 with TRBJ2-5; 13 bases fit TRBD2. V shed 4 bases, J shed 0 bases, and the junction held 2 bases outside the gene matches. The CDR3 extends over 16 amino acids. The V gene's germline CDR1 is LGHDT and CDR2 YNNKEL (reference sequence). CDR3 region: CASSLGTSGDQETQYF. CDR3 sequence (DNA): TGTGCCAGCAGCCTTGGGACTAGCGGGGACCAAGAGACCCAGTACTTC.

This clonotype was recorded at least ten times. The V gene is TRBV11-2, the J gene TRBJ2-5; the D is unclear. Looked up from germline, CDR1 is SGHAT and CDR2 is FQNNGV. The V gene lost 2 bases and the J gene lost 7 bases, with 5 bases spanning the gap. The CDR3 runs 11 residues. This CDR3 is CASSLYVTQYF. The CDR3 coding sequence is TGTGCCAGCAGCTTATACGTGACCCAGTACTTC.

This clonotype was detected ten times or more. The chain joins TRBV10-1 to TRBJ2-1; D is perhaps TRBD2 (5 bases). CDR3 length: 13 residues. Germline CDR1 reads WNHNN; CDR2 reads SYGVQD (reference sequence). Trimming took 8 bases from V and 0 from J, leaving 8 bases between them. CDR3 in DNA: TGCGCCAGCCGGGGAAGCTCCTACAATGAGCAGTTCTTC. This translates into CASRGSSYNEQFF.

This clonotype was counted many times. The chain links TRBV15 to TRBJ1-5; D gene ambiguous. Between the trimmed V and J ends, which lost 0 bases and 1 base, there was a span of 13 bases. Germline V gives CDR1 LNHNV, CDR2 YYDKDF (reference sequence). The CDR3 covers 17 residues. The CDR3 region has the DNA TGTGCCACCAGCAGAGATCCCTCCGGAGGCAGCAATCAGCCCCAGCATTTT. Translated, it gives CATSRDPSGGSNQPQHF. Together with reference TRBV15 and TRBJ1-5, the CDR3 gives the full variable domain: DAMVIQNPRYQVTQFGKPVTLSCSQTLNHNVMYWYQQKSSQAPKLLFHYYDKDFNNEADTPDNFQSRRPNTSFCFLDIRSPGLGDTAMYLCATSRDPSGGSNQPQHFGDGTRLSIL.

This clonotype was recorded many times. The V call is TRBV6-5, the J call TRBJ1-3, with 9 bases identical to TRBD1. V gave up 6 bases and J gave up 4 bases; unmatched junction bases: 4. Germline V CDR1 and CDR2: MNHEY, SVGAGI. This CDR3 has 14 amino acids. CDR3 DNA: TGTGCCAGCAGCCCGGGACAGGGAGGAAACACCATATATTTT. This gives the protein CASSPGQGGNTIYF.

For this clonotype: The germline gene is not matched at one end of the junction; a read error may be the cause. This chain links TRBV7-9 with TRBJ1-2; D gene unclear. The germline CDR1 and CDR2 sequences are SEHNR and FQNEAQ (reference sequence). The CDR3 runs to 11 residues. The CDR3 bases are TGTGCCAGCAGCCTGTACTATGGCTACAACTTC. Its protein is CASSLYYGYNF.

This clonotype has only a few counts. The chain carries TRBV19 and TRBJ2-1; D may correspond to TRBD1 or TRBD2 (5 bases each). V gave up 10 bases and J gave up 8 bases, with 24 bases separating them. The CDR3 extends over 15 amino acids. The germline gives CDR1 LNHDA, CDR2 SQIVND (reference sequence). Here the CDR3 DNA reads TGTGCCACCCAGATAGGGACCGATCCGTTTGATGAGCAGTTCTTC. This translates into CATQIGTDPFDEQFF.

A note on this clonotype: A much bigger clone sits one base away, suggesting this may be a read error. This chain connects TRBV4-1 to TRBJ2-5, with TRBD1 as a possible D gene (6 bases). Germline V gene lookup returns CDR1 MGHRA and CDR2 YSYEKL. This CDR3 contains 12 residues. This CDR3 is CDSSSQGETQYF. The DNA for the CDR3 is TGCGACAGCAGTTCTCAGGGGGAGACCCAGTACTTC.

This clonotype was recorded at least ten times. The rearrangement joins TRBV20-1 to TRBJ2-7, with D tentatively TRBD2 (6 bases). V gave up 0 bases and J gave up 7 bases, with 10 bases separating them. The CDR3 sequence is 12 residues long. Per germline, CDR1 DFQATT and CDR2 SNEGSKA (reference sequence). The chain's CDR3 is CSARELALEQYF. CDR3 DNA: TGCAGTGCTAGAGAACTAGCACTAGAGCAGTACTTC.

This clonotype was seen ten or more times. The chain employs TRBV20-1 and TRBJ1-1; D possibly corresponds to TRBD1 (6 bases). Looked up from germline, CDR1 is DFQATT and CDR2 is SNEGSKA (reference sequence). The CDR3 sequence is 14 residues long. V lost 5 bases, J lost 1 base, and 14 bases lay in between. This chain's CDR3 is CSARKGGANTEAFF. In DNA, the CDR3 is TGCAGTGCTCGAAAAGGGGGGGCGAACACTGAAGCTTTCTTT.

The genes are TRBV10-3 and TRBJ1-5; D call uncertain. V dropped 5 bases and J dropped 3 bases, with 20 bases sitting between them. This CDR3 contains 17 residues. Germline V CDR1 and CDR2: ENHRY, SYGVKD. The CDR3 DNA is TGTGCCATCAGTCATATACTCGAAGTCCCCTCCAATCAGCCCCAGCATTTT. It encodes CAISHILEVPSNQPQHF.

This clonotype came up many times. This chain joins TRBV5-1 and TRBJ2-3; possible D gene TRBD1, 5 bases. Trimming cost V 0 bases and J 6 bases, with 11 bases left between them. The CDR3 has 14 residues. Germline loops: CDR1 SGHRS, CDR2 YFSETQ. Here the CDR3 reads CASSLGGSADTQYF. In DNA, the CDR3 is TGCGCCAGCAGCTTGGGGGGCAGCGCGGATACGCAGTATTTT.

Ten or more counts support this clonotype. The chain combines TRBV10-3 with TRBJ2-5; D possibly corresponds to TRBD1 (5 bases). The CDR3 length is 14 residues. Trimming removed 5 bases at V and 7 bases at J, with 17 bases between. Germline V CDR1 and CDR2: ENHRY, SYGVKD. CDR3 nucleotide sequence: TGTGCCATCAGTAATCAGGACACCGTTCGGACCCAGTACTTC. This translates into CAISNQDTVRTQYF.